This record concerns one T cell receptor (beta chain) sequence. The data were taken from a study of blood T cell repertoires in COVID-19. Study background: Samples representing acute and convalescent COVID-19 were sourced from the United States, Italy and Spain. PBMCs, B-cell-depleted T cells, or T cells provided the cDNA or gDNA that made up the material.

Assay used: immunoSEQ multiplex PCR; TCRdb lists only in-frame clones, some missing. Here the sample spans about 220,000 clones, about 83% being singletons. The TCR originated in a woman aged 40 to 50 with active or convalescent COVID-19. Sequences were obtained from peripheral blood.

This CDR3 is CASRGTVGETQYF. The CDR3 nucleotides read TGTGCCAGCAGAGGGACAGTTGGTGAGACCCAGTACTTC. This rearrangement joins TRBV6-5 to TRBJ2-5; TRBD1 matches 7 bases. This CDR3 is 13 amino acids long. V was clipped by 6 bases and J by 5 bases; unmatched bases: 6. Germline-derived CDR1 and CDR2 are MNHEY and SVGAGI.